The next 31 T cell receptor beta chains were all read from a single sample in a study of OX40 agonist ivuxolimab in advanced cancers. Sequencing was performed with immunoSEQ multiplex PCR; in TCRdb, only in-frame clones are kept and a portion is missing. The sample has roughly 80,000 clones; 80% to 90% are singletons. The specimen was CD4+ or CD8+ T cells sorted from blood, collected in a trial of the OX40 agonist ivuxolimab. The receptor source for this set is an adult with an advanced solid tumor such as melanoma, head and neck, liver or kidney cancer.

The chain combines TRBV27 with TRBJ1-5, with 7 bases identical to TRBD1. V was clipped by 6 bases and J by 5 bases; unmatched bases: 4. CDR3 length equals 13 residues. Germline V gives CDR1 MNHEY, CDR2 SMNVEV (reference sequence). This CDR3 is CASSVRGYQPQHF. The CDR3, as DNA: TGTGCCAGCAGCGTCAGGGGGTATCAGCCCCAGCATTTT.

J is TRBJ2-7 and V is TRBV4-3; a possible D gene is TRBD1 (6 bases). Germline CDR1 LGHNA, CDR2 YSLEER. Trimming removed 1 base from V and 2 bases from J, with 9 bases in between. The CDR3 loop spans 14 amino acids. This CDR3 reads CASSQVGGTYEQYF. Written as DNA, the CDR3 is TGCGCCAGCAGCCAAGTTGGGGGCACCTACGAGCAGTACTTC.

The chain is built from TRBV28 and TRBJ1-3; tentatively, D is TRBD1 (5 bases). V lost 8 bases and J 4 bases, leaving 15 bases between the germline ends. This CDR3 contains 14 residues. Looked up from germline, CDR1 is MDHEN and CDR2 is SYDVKM. The DNA of the CDR3 is TGTGCCAGCTTGATCGGGGGGTCCGGAAACACCATATATTTT. Translation gives CASLIGGSGNTIYF.

The chain uses TRBV6-5 and TRBJ1-1; a possible D gene is TRBD1 (5 bases). Germline CDR1 is MNHEY and CDR2 is SVGAGI. The CDR3 contains 13 residues. The ends were cut back, 4 bases at V and 6 bases at J, with 12 bases in the middle. CDR3 DNA sequence: TGTGCCAGCAGTTTGCCGGGGGGGGCTGAAGCTTTCTTT. Amino acid sequence: CASSLPGGAEAFF.

The chain is built from TRBV5-1 and TRBJ2-1; the match to TRBD2 covers 7 bases. Germline CDR1 SGHRS, CDR2 YFSETQ. The CDR3 is 16 residues long. V lost 4 bases and J lost 4; bases outside the gene matches: 11. The CDR3 region is CASSPETSASYNEQFF. The CDR3 DNA reads TGCGCCAGCAGCCCGGAAACTAGCGCGAGTTACAATGAGCAGTTCTTC.

The genes are TRBV7-9 and TRBJ2-2, with TRBD2 as a possible D gene (5 bases). Germline V CDR1 and CDR2: SEHNR, FQNEAQ (reference sequence). V was cut by 3 bases and J by 5 bases, with 10 bases left in between. The CDR3 sequence is 14 residues long. The CDR3 DNA reads TGTGCCAGCAGCTTCACTAGGGAGACCGGGGAGCTGTTTTTT. Translating it yields CASSFTRETGELFF.

J is TRBJ1-3 and V is TRBV11-2, with 9 bases identical to TRBD1. In germline, CDR1 is SGHAT, CDR2 FQNNGV. The CDR3 has 16 amino acids. Trimming removed 5 bases from V and 0 bases from J; junction bases left unmatched: 5. In DNA, the CDR3 is TGTGCCAGCAGCCGGACAGGGGCCAACTCTGGAAACACCATATATTTT. Translated, it gives CASSRTGANSGNTIYF. Based on the CDR3 plus reference TRBV11-2 and TRBJ1-3, the full variable domain is EAGVAQSPRYKIIEKRQSVAFWCNPISGHATLYWYQQILGQGPKLLIQFQNNGVVDDSQLPKDRFSAERLKGVDSTLKIQPAKLEDSAVYLCASSRTGANSGNTIYFGEGSWLTVV.

The chain combines TRBV18 with TRBJ1-1; tentatively, D is TRBD1 (6 bases). The germline gives CDR1 KGHSH, CDR2 LQKENI. With 1 base removed from V and 3 bases from J, the gap between germline ends came to 9 bases. The CDR3 has 14 amino acids. This CDR3 is CASSPRTVDTEAFF. In nucleotides, the CDR3 is TGTGCCAGCTCACCACGGACAGTTGACACTGAAGCTTTCTTT.

In its sample, this clone was seen once. This sequence joins TRBV5-1 and TRBJ2-3; 11 nucleotides line up with TRBD1. Germline V CDR1 and CDR2: SGHRS, YFSETQ. The CDR3 has 16 amino acids. The junction had 6 bases not matched to a gene; V was cut back by 3 bases and J by 3 bases. CDR3 region: CASSSSDRGLTDTQYF. CDR3 in DNA: TGCGCCAGCAGCTCGTCGGACAGGGGGCTTACAGATACGCAGTATTTT.

This clone was seen once. This chain connects TRBV7-2 to TRBJ2-5; D is unclear. CDR3 length: 13 residues. The V gene lost 5 bases and the J gene lost 4 bases, with 11 bases spanning the gap. Germline lookup yields CDR1 SGHTA and CDR2 FQGNSA. The CDR3 region is CASSVNNLETQYF. The CDR3 DNA follows: TGTGCCAGCAGCGTGAACAATTTAGAGACCCAGTACTTC.

This chain connects TRBV28 to TRBJ2-5; 11 nucleotides align to TRBD2. The CDR3 is 16 residues long. After removal of 5 bases from V and 2 bases from J, the junction contained 7 bases not matched to a gene. Germline V gene sequence: CDR1 MDHEN, CDR2 SYDVKM. The chain's CDR3 is CASSTPGLAVQETQYF. The DNA for the CDR3 is TGTGCCAGCAGTACGCCGGGACTAGCGGTACAAGAGACCCAGTACTTC. The variable domain in full, with the rest retrieved from reference TRBV28 and TRBJ2-5, is DVKVTQSSRYLVKRTGEKVFLECVQDMDHENMFWYRQDPGLGLRLIYFSYDVKMKEKGDIPEGYSVSREKKERFSLILESASTNQTSMYLCASSTPGLAVQETQYFGPGTRLLVL.

This chain uses TRBV28 with TRBJ2-7, with D unresolved. Germline CDR1 is MDHEN and CDR2 is SYDVKM. The CDR3 sequence is 13 residues long. V shed 4 bases and J shed 1 base, with 8 bases lying between them. The CDR3 loop is CASSYQSSYEQYF. CDR3 nucleotide sequence: TGTGCCAGCAGTTACCAGAGTTCCTACGAGCAGTACTTC.

This clone was seen more than once but under ten times. V and J are TRBV9 and TRBJ1-5, with 7 bases aligning to TRBD1. This CDR3 has 15 residues. J was trimmed by 4 bases and V by 4 bases; bases with no gene match: 8. CDR1 SGDLS and CDR2 YYNGEE come from the germline V gene. The CDR3 loop is CASSSTQGPNQPQHF. As DNA, the CDR3 is TGTGCCAGCAGCTCGACACAGGGGCCGAATCAGCCCCAGCATTTT.

The V and J genes are TRBV27 and TRBJ2-3, with D maybe TRBD2 (6 bases). Germline-derived CDR1 and CDR2 are MNHEY and SMNVEV (reference sequence). The CDR3 consists of 16 residues. The ends were cut back, 3 bases at V and 1 base at J, with 14 bases in the middle. The CDR3 DNA sequence: TGTGCCAGCAGTTTTCGGGACTGGGGGGGCACAGATACGCAGTATTTT. Translation: CASSFRDWGGTDTQYF.

The chain has TRBV28 and TRBJ2-5; 8 bases agree with TRBD2. The J segment lost 5 bases and the V segment lost 6 bases, leaving 11 bases of the junction unmatched. CDR1 and CDR2 from the germline V gene are MDHEN and SYDVKM. The CDR3 totals 15 residues. CDR3 DNA: TGTGCCAGCAGCCTCGGGGGGGCTTTAGAGGAGACCCAGTACTTC. Encoded protein: CASSLGGALEETQYF.

The V and J genes are TRBV5-1 and TRBJ2-3; 7 bases line up with TRBD1. Germline V gene lookup returns CDR1 SGHRS and CDR2 YFSETQ. V gave up 4 bases and J gave up 2 bases; unmatched junction bases: 7. This CDR3 has 15 residues. The CDR3 sequence is CASSRETGSTDTQYF. The CDR3 bases are TGCGCCAGCAGCCGAGAGACAGGGTCCACAGATACGCAGTATTTT.

This CDR3 is CASSQRRGGFTYNEQFF. Here the CDR3 DNA reads TGCGCCAGCAGCCAACGACGGGGAGGGTTCACCTACAATGAGCAGTTCTTC. The chain recombines TRBV4-1 with TRBJ2-1; 7 nucleotides line up with TRBD2. CDR1 MGHRA and CDR2 YSYEKL come from the germline V gene. Trimming at V came to 2 bases and at J to 2 bases, leaving 9 bases not matched to a gene. CDR3 length equals 17 residues.

This sequence joins TRBV5-1 and TRBJ2-5; 7 nucleotides agree with TRBD1. Trimming at V came to 4 bases and at J to 3 bases, leaving 9 bases not matched to a gene. The CDR3 runs to 15 residues. Germline CDR1 is SGHRS and CDR2 is YFSETQ. The CDR3 DNA sequence: TGCGCCAGCAGCCCCGGGACAGCGAAGGAAGAGACCCAGTACTTC. Encoded protein: CASSPGTAKEETQYF.

The rearrangement joins TRBV5-8 to TRBJ1-5; D remains unclear. Germline V gene data show CDR1 as SGHTS and CDR2 as YDEGEE. V was shortened by 0 bases and J by 6 bases, with 13 bases between the two germline ends. The CDR3 covers 15 residues. CDR3 protein: CASSLGPAGVQPQHF. DNA of the CDR3: TGTGCCAGCAGCTTGGGTCCCGCGGGCGTTCAGCCCCAGCATTTT.

V gene TRBV28 combines with J gene TRBJ2-5, with D tentatively TRBD2 (7 bases). Trimming shortened V by 7 bases and J by 5 bases, and 14 bases separated the two germline ends. This CDR3 contains 13 residues. From germline, CDR1 is MDHEN and CDR2 SYDVKM. The CDR3 here is CASTRGAGETQYF. CDR3 coding DNA: TGTGCCAGCACCCGGGGGGCGGGGGAGACCCAGTACTTC.

The chain joins TRBV5-1 to TRBJ1-2, with no clear D. V lost 5 bases and J 2 bases, leaving 10 bases between the germline ends. From germline, CDR1 is SGHRS and CDR2 YFSETQ. This CDR3 contains 13 residues. CDR3 sequence reads: CASSQDGNYGYTF. The CDR3 DNA sequence: TGCGCCAGCAGTCAAGACGGAAACTATGGCTACACCTTC.

The chain recombines TRBV10-1 with TRBJ2-5, with 10 bases fitting TRBD2. This CDR3 is 20 amino acids long. The V segment lost 0 bases and the J segment 3 bases; nucleotides outside the gene matches: 16. Germline CDR1 and CDR2: WNHNN and SYGVQD (reference sequence). The CDR3 DNA reads as TGCGCCAGCAGTGAGTCAGCTGCTGGGCAGCGGGGGGGCCCTGAAGAGACCCAGTACTTC. Translation: CASSESAAGQRGGPEETQYF.

This chain connects TRBV5-6 to TRBJ2-7; 12 positions match TRBD2. The CDR3 runs to 15 residues. Per germline, CDR1 SGHDT and CDR2 YYEEEE. With 6 bases clipped from V and 1 base from J, the junction kept 5 bases outside the gene matches. The CDR3 nucleotides are TGTGCCAGCAAGTCACTAGCGGGGGGATCCTACGAGCAGTACTTC. This translates into CASKSLAGGSYEQYF.

This clone has only a few counts. The V gene is TRBV19, the J gene TRBJ1-1; TRBD1 might be the D (6 bases). V gave up 6 bases and J gave up 5 bases, with 16 bases separating them. Germline V CDR1 and CDR2: LNHDA, SQIVND (reference sequence). This CDR3 spans 14 amino acids. CDR3 nucleotides: TGTGCCAGTAGGATTGGACGGACAGTGACTGAAGCTTTCTTT. This gives the protein CASRIGRTVTEAFF.

This chain joins TRBV7-9 and TRBJ2-7, with D perhaps matching TRBD2 (5 bases). Germline-derived CDR1 and CDR2 are SEHNR and FQNEAQ (reference sequence). CDR3 length: 14 residues. V shed 5 bases and J shed 0 bases, with 11 bases lying between them. This chain's CDR3 is CASSPGRDSYEQYF. The CDR3 bases are TGTGCCAGCAGCCCCGGACGGGACTCCTACGAGCAGTACTTC.

CDR3 in DNA: TGCGCCAGCAGAGGGGGTAGCCGAAATCAGCCCCAGCATTTT. Amino acid sequence: CASRGGSRNQPQHF. The V gene is TRBV10-2, the J gene TRBJ1-5; weak D call: TRBD1 (6 bases). The CDR3 has 14 amino acids. Germline CDR1 reads WSHSY; CDR2 reads SAAADI. V gave up 6 bases and J gave up 4 bases, with 13 bases separating them.

The chain has TRBV5-1 and TRBJ1-5; 9 nucleotides line up with TRBD1. This CDR3 has 14 amino acids. V shed 5 bases, J shed 7 bases, and the junction held 7 bases outside the gene matches. Germline loops: CDR1 SGHRS, CDR2 YFSETQ. DNA of the CDR3: TGCGCCAGCAGTCGTACAGGGGGCGAACAGCCCCAGCATTTT. It codes for CASSRTGGEQPQHF.

The V call is TRBV7-2, the J call TRBJ2-5; TRBD1 matches 8 bases. The CDR3 sequence is 14 residues long. Looked up from germline, CDR1 is SGHTA and CDR2 is FQGNSA. Unmatched junction bases numbered 5, after V lost 5 bases and J lost 3 bases. The CDR3 loop reads CASSPDRVKETQYF. The CDR3 nucleotides are TGTGCCAGCAGCCCGGACAGGGTGAAAGAGACCCAGTACTTC.

V usage is TRBV6-6 and J usage is TRBJ2-1; 15 bases align to TRBD2. The V and J ends lost 8 bases and 9 bases, in that order; junction bases with no gene match: 2. The germline gives CDR1 MNHNY, CDR2 SVGAGI (reference sequence). This CDR3 comprises 13 residues. CDR3 residues: CASGLAGGGEQFF. DNA of the CDR3: TGTGCCAGCGGACTAGCGGGAGGGGGTGAGCAGTTCTTC.

The CDR3: CASSLIGVYEQYF. In DNA form, the CDR3 reads TGTGCCAGCAGCTTAATAGGGGTTTACGAGCAGTACTTC. The rearrangement uses TRBV7-9 and TRBJ2-7; D possibly corresponds to TRBD1 (5 bases). Germline V gives CDR1 SEHNR, CDR2 FQNEAQ (reference sequence). The CDR3 covers 13 residues. Between the trimmed V and J ends, which lost 2 bases and 4 bases, there was a span of 9 bases. The whole variable domain, remainder taken from reference TRBV7-9 and TRBJ2-7, is DTGVSQNPRHKITKRGQNVTFRCDPISEHNRLYWYRQTLGQGPEFLTYFQNEAQLEKSRLLSDRFSAERPKGSFSTLEIQRTEQGDSAMYLCASSLIGVYEQYFGPGTRLTVT.

The V gene is TRBV5-4, the J gene TRBJ2-6, with 9 bases aligning to TRBD1. Germline values: CDR1 SGHNT, CDR2 YYREEE (reference sequence). Unmatched junction bases numbered 11, after V lost 4 bases and J lost 3 bases. This CDR3 spans 18 amino acids. CDR3 region: CASSPSGTGSHGANVLTF. In DNA, the CDR3 is TGTGCCAGCAGCCCATCCGGGACAGGGTCCCATGGGGCCAACGTCCTGACTTTC.